What follows are 20 T cell receptor beta chains derived from one specimen sequenced in a study of response to subunit inactivated influenza vaccine. TCRdb re-called the RT-PCR reads with MiXCR, one entry per CDR3 protein. The table records 500,000 to 600,000 distinct CDR3 sequences, 10% to 15% of them present only once. The sample in question was PBMCs from blood, obtained on the day of vaccination. These receptors were taken from a man over 45 who received an inactivated influenza vaccine.

This clonotype has only a few counts. The chain joins TRBV20-1 to TRBJ2-4, with TRBD2 matching 9 bases. J was trimmed by 2 bases and V by 7 bases; bases with no gene match: 9. Germline V CDR1 and CDR2: DFQATT, SNEGSKA (reference sequence). The CDR3 sequence is 15 residues long. The CDR3 sequence is CSGMGLASTKNIQYF. The CDR3 nucleotides read TGCAGTGGGATGGGACTAGCTTCTACCAAAAACATTCAGTACTTC.

This clonotype was seen only a few times. The chain combines TRBV30 with TRBJ2-3; perhaps TRBD2 as D (5 bases). CDR1 GTSNPN and CDR2 SVGIG come from the germline V gene (reference sequence). CDR3 length: 13 amino acids. Trimming left V 2 bases short and J 4 bases short, with 10 bases between. The chain's CDR3 is CAWSRTRSDTQYF. CDR3 DNA: TGTGCCTGGAGTAGAACTAGGTCAGATACGCAGTATTTT.

The chain carries TRBV7-8 and TRBJ2-1, with 11 bases identical to TRBD2. The germline gives CDR1 SGHVS, CDR2 FQNEAQ. The CDR3 is made up of 15 amino acids. V trimming: 3 bases; J trimming: 8 bases; junction bases outside the gene matches: 6. CDR3 amino acids: CASSLRLAGPYEQFF. For the CDR3, the DNA is TGTGCCAGCAGCTTGCGACTAGCGGGGCCCTATGAGCAGTTCTTC.

This clonotype was detected only a few times. This sequence joins TRBV6-5 and TRBJ2-1, with D maybe TRBD1 (6 bases). CDR3 length: 16 amino acids. V shed 0 bases and J shed 1 base, with 10 bases lying between them. The germline V gene encodes CDR1 MNHEY and CDR2 SVGAGI. In DNA form, the CDR3 reads TGTGCCAGCAGTTACTCGGCACAGGGTTCCTACAATGAGCAGTTCTTC. It specifies CASSYSAQGSYNEQFF.

This clonotype has ten or more counts. V is TRBV5-1 and J is TRBJ1-3; TRBD1 is a possible D gene (6 bases). The length of the CDR3 is 17 residues. Germline values: CDR1 SGHRS, CDR2 YFSETQ. V lost 3 bases, J lost 0 bases, and 16 bases lay in between. The CDR3 DNA reads as TGCGCCAGCAGCTCGGCAACAGGGTCCCGCTCTGGAAACACCATATATTTT. Protein product: CASSSATGSRSGNTIYF.

The genes are TRBV12-3 or TRBV12-4 and TRBJ2-1, with a possible D match to TRBD2 (5 bases). This CDR3 contains 15 residues. Between the trimmed V and J ends, which lost 7 bases and 3 bases, there was a span of 16 bases. CDR3 loop: CASTASGSVYNEQFF. CDR3 in DNA: TGTGCCAGCACCGCCAGCGGCAGCGTCTACAATGAGCAGTTCTTC.

The rearrangement uses TRBV14 and TRBJ1-4; 8 bases map to TRBD1. CDR3 length: 16 amino acids. Per the germline V gene, CDR1 is SGHDN and CDR2 is FVKESK. Trimming cost V 2 bases and J 3 bases; bases outside gene matches: 5. For the CDR3, the DNA is TGTGCCAGCAGCCAACCCCAGGGGGCTGCTAATGAAAAACTGTTTTTT. This encodes CASSQPQGAANEKLFF.

This clonotype was recorded a few times. The chain joins TRBV3-1 to TRBJ2-5; TRBD2 agrees at 7 bases. The junction had 6 bases not matched to a gene; V was cut back by 4 bases and J by 1 base. The CDR3 is 15 residues long. Germline V gene sequence: CDR1 LGHDT, CDR2 YNNKEL (reference sequence). CDR3 sequence: CASSLSPSGQETQYF. Written as DNA, the CDR3 is TGTGCCAGCAGCCTCTCACCTAGCGGCCAAGAGACCCAGTACTTC.

This clonotype was found a few times. The chain uses TRBV6-5 and TRBJ2-1; D possibly corresponds to TRBD2 (5 bases). The CDR3 is 15 amino acids. CDR1 is MNHEY, CDR2 SVGAGI, per germline. The V and J ends lost 2 bases and 5 bases respectively, with 13 bases between them. The CDR3 DNA sequence: TGTGCCAGCAGTTACCGGGATCCTCTGAACAATGAGCAGTTCTTC. This codes for CASSYRDPLNNEQFF.

The genes are TRBV14 and TRBJ2-7; D not resolved. The V end was cut by 4 bases, the J end by 3 bases, with 10 bases between. CDR3 length equals 13 residues. Germline assignment: CDR1 SGHDN and CDR2 FVKESK. The CDR3 coding sequence is TGTGCCAGCAGCCCCCGACCTTTCTACGAGCAGTACTTC. This encodes CASSPRPFYEQYF.

The CDR3 DNA reads as TGTGCCAGCAGCTTTGGATTTGGAGAGCAGTACTTC. Amino acid sequence: CASSFGFGEQYF. The chain combines TRBV7-2 with TRBJ2-7; no firm D call. There are 12 residues in the CDR3. V was shortened by 3 bases and J by 7 bases, with 10 bases between the two germline ends. Per germline, CDR1 SGHTA and CDR2 FQGNSA.

Only a few counts were recorded for this clonotype. The chain is built from TRBV4-3 and TRBJ2-1; D assignment may be TRBD1 or TRBD2 (5 bases each). Trimming shortened V by 4 bases and J by 0 bases, and 13 bases separated the two germline ends. Germline CDR1 LGHNA, CDR2 YSLEER. This CDR3 has 16 residues. This CDR3 is CASSPGRVSSYNEQFF. The CDR3 DNA reads TGCGCCAGCAGCCCGGGACGGGTTAGCTCCTACAATGAGCAGTTCTTC.

The chain recombines TRBV5-6 with TRBJ2-3; 16 bases map to TRBD2. The CDR3 runs to 18 residues. Germline assignment: CDR1 SGHDT and CDR2 YYEEEE. Trimming at V came to 3 bases and at J to 5 bases, leaving 9 bases not matched to a gene. The CDR3 DNA follows: TGTGCCAGCAGCTGGCCGGGACTAGCGGGAGGGCCTAAAGATACGCAGTATTTT. Its translation is CASSWPGLAGGPKDTQYF.

In its sample, this clonotype was seen many times. Written as DNA, the CDR3 is TGTGCCAGCAGCTTAGCGGAGACCTACGAGCAGTACTTC. This translates into CASSLAETYEQYF. This sequence joins TRBV7-2 and TRBJ2-7; D is undetermined. Germline V CDR1 and CDR2: SGHTA, FQGNSA. V was cut by 0 bases and J by 2 bases, with 5 bases left in between. The CDR3 runs 13 residues.

This CDR3 is CASSEALGNQPQHF. CDR3 sequence (DNA): TGTGCCAGCAGTGAAGCCCTGGGGAACCAGCCCCAGCATTTT. The chain is built from TRBV6-1 and TRBJ1-5; no clear D gene. The CDR3 is 14 residues long. The V gene lost 0 bases and the J gene lost 7 bases, with 10 bases spanning the gap. Germline values: CDR1 MNHNS, CDR2 SASEGT.

This clonotype showed up many times. The chain couples TRBV29-1 to TRBJ2-2, with D unclear. V was pared by 6 bases and J by 1 base, with 12 bases between. The CDR3 loop spans 14 amino acids. Germline V CDR1 and CDR2: SQVTM, ANQGSEA. For the CDR3, the DNA is TGCAGCGTCGACGTCTCCGGGAACACCGGGGAGCTGTTTTTT. Protein: CSVDVSGNTGELFF.

This rearrangement joins TRBV3-1 to TRBJ2-6, with 9 bases fitting TRBD2. Germline V gives CDR1 LGHDT, CDR2 YNNKEL (reference sequence). Unmatched junction bases numbered 7, after V lost 1 base and J lost 0 bases. The CDR3 loop spans 19 amino acids. The DNA of the CDR3 is TGTGCCAGCAGCCAAGTGCTAGCGGGACGCCCCTCTGGGGCCAACGTCCTGACTTTC. It codes for CASSQVLAGRPSGANVLTF. Looking up the rest from reference TRBV3-1 and TRBJ2-6 gives the full variable domain: DTAVSQTPKYLVTQMGNDKSIKCEQNLGHDTMYWYKQDSKKFLKIMFSYNNKELIINETVPNRFSPKSPDKAHLNLHINSLELGDSAVYFCASSQVLAGRPSGANVLTFGAGSRLTVL.

The chain employs TRBV20-1 and TRBJ2-1; D is perhaps TRBD1 or TRBD2 (5 bases each). Trimming stripped 0 bases from V and 5 bases from J, with 14 bases between. The germline CDR1 and CDR2 sequences are DFQATT and SNEGSKA (reference sequence). CDR3 size: 15 residues. CDR3 region: CSARDLYGADNEQFF. The CDR3 bases are TGCAGTGCTAGAGATCTTTACGGGGCGGACAATGAGCAGTTCTTC.

This clonotype showed up just a few times. This chain links TRBV19 with TRBJ2-3; D gene ambiguous. There are 13 residues in the CDR3. The germline V gene has CDR1 LNHDA and CDR2 SQIVND (reference sequence). Trimming took off 10 bases at V and 2 bases at J, with 13 bases between the two ends. The CDR3 sequence is CAIGLPNTDTQYF. CDR3 DNA: TGTGCCATTGGTTTACCCAACACAGATACGCAGTATTTT.

The chain is built from TRBV27 and TRBJ2-3, with TRBD2 matching 11 bases. V shed 0 bases and J 0 bases; nucleotides not matched to a gene: 2. Germline V gene lookup returns CDR1 MNHEY and CDR2 SMNVEV (reference sequence). The CDR3 sequence is 17 residues long. DNA for the CDR3: TGTGCCAGCAGTTTATCGTCTAGCGGGGGGAGCACAGATACGCAGTATTTT. Protein sequence: CASSLSSSGGSTDTQYF.